What follows are 20 T cell receptor beta chains derived from one specimen sequenced in a study of shared clonotypes between healthy human individuals. The repertoire was sequenced with immunoSEQ multiplex PCR; TCRdb's copy has only in-frame clones and lacks some. The sample records around 1,900,000 clones, 93% being singletons. CD45RO-negative, CCR7-selected cells formed the naive CD8 fraction, which excluded terminally differentiated effector memory CD45RA+ cells. Sequencing was carried out using naive CD8+ T cells from PBMCs. These receptors all stem from a man younger than 35 in good health. Some clones in this sample may be carry-over from other donors' samples.

The chain uses TRBV2 and TRBJ2-7; the match to TRBD1 covers 10 bases. V lost 7 bases and J lost 4; bases outside the gene matches: 10. The V gene's germline CDR1 is SNHLY and CDR2 FYNNEI. This CDR3 comprises 15 residues. DNA of the CDR3: TGTGCCAGCAAGGGGGTCCGGGACAGGGGATACGAGCAGTACTTC. Translating gives CASKGVRDRGYEQYF.

The genes are TRBV29-1 and TRBJ2-2; 12 positions match TRBD2. From germline, CDR1 is SQVTM and CDR2 ANQGSEA. CDR3 length: 16 residues. With 6 bases clipped from V and 5 bases from J, the junction kept 10 bases outside the gene matches. CDR3 DNA sequence: TGCAGCGTCAACTCACCGACTAGCGGGAGTACCGGGGAGCTGTTTTTT. It specifies CSVNSPTSGSTGELFF.

J is TRBJ2-7 and V is TRBV27; maybe TRBD2 (6 bases). CDR3 length: 16 amino acids. Germline-derived CDR1 and CDR2 are MNHEY and SMNVEV (reference sequence). The V gene lost 3 bases and the J gene lost 2 bases, with 17 bases spanning the gap. The CDR3 nucleotides are TGTGCCAGCAGTTTTTCGTCGGGAGCTACCGCCTACGAGCAGTACTTC. Its protein product is CASSFSSGATAYEQYF.

The chain combines TRBV6-1 with TRBJ2-7; the match to TRBD1 covers 7 bases. Germline CDR1 is MNHNS and CDR2 is SASEGT. After removal of 10 bases from V and 4 bases from J, the junction contained 1 base not matched to a gene. The CDR3 length is 10 residues. CDR3 in DNA: TGTGCCACCAGGGGGTACGAGCAGTACTTC. Translated, it gives CATRGYEQYF.

V is TRBV7-9 and J is TRBJ1-1; D is perhaps TRBD1 (5 bases). The CDR3 spans 14 residues. Germline assignment: CDR1 SEHNR and CDR2 FQNEAQ (reference sequence). Deletions cut 3 bases from V and 2 bases from J, with 10 bases between. This CDR3 reads CASSLGGSNTEAFF. The CDR3 nucleotides are TGTGCCAGCAGCTTGGGGGGATCAAACACTGAAGCTTTCTTT.

The chain uses TRBV28 and TRBJ2-7; TRBD2 agrees at 7 bases. V shed 5 bases, J shed 4 bases, and the junction held 14 bases outside the gene matches. CDR1 MDHEN and CDR2 SYDVKM come from the germline V gene. This CDR3 comprises 16 residues. CDR3: CASSLPLAGLAYEQYF. The CDR3 DNA sequence: TGTGCCAGCAGTCTCCCCTTAGCGGGCCTGGCGTACGAGCAGTACTTC.

This sequence joins TRBV11-2 and TRBJ2-5, with D tentatively TRBD2 (5 bases). Germline V lookup: CDR1 SGHAT, CDR2 FQNNGV. The V gene lost 3 bases and the J gene lost 2 bases, with 10 bases spanning the gap. The CDR3 contains 14 residues. CDR3 region: CASSFWTEQETQYF. CDR3 nucleotide sequence: TGTGCCAGCAGCTTTTGGACTGAACAAGAGACCCAGTACTTC.

The sample holds one count of this clone. The rearrangement links TRBV27 to TRBJ2-1, with D perhaps matching TRBD1 (6 bases). The CDR3 is made up of 15 amino acids. Germline CDR1 MNHEY, CDR2 SMNVEV (reference sequence). V shed 6 bases and J shed 5 bases, with 17 bases lying between them. As DNA, the CDR3 is TGTGCCAGCAGCTCAACACGGGACACCCACAATGAGCAGTTCTTC. Translated: CASSSTRDTHNEQFF.

The chain links TRBV4-1 to TRBJ1-2; tentatively, D is TRBD1 (6 bases). V was shortened by 3 bases and J by 2 bases, with 13 bases between the two germline ends. This CDR3 is built from 15 residues. From germline, CDR1 is MGHRA and CDR2 YSYEKL. The CDR3 DNA is TGCGCCAGCAGCCAGAAGGACAGTTCCAACTATGGCTACACCTTC. Protein product: CASSQKDSSNYGYTF.

This chain links TRBV30 with TRBJ2-5, with 9 bases that match TRBD2. CDR3 size: 13 residues. The trim removed 2 bases at V and 4 bases at J, leaving 2 bases unmatched. From germline, CDR1 is GTSNPN and CDR2 SVGIG (reference sequence). The CDR3 protein is CAWSPREGETQYF. Written as DNA, the CDR3 is TGTGCCTGGAGTCCGCGGGAGGGAGAGACCCAGTACTTC.

This sequence joins TRBV28 and TRBJ1-2, with 10 bases identical to TRBD1. The germline V gene has CDR1 MDHEN and CDR2 SYDVKM. V trimming: 7 bases; J trimming: 4 bases; junction bases outside the gene matches: 15. The CDR3 has 17 residues. CDR3 region: CASTPRGPTGGLYGYTF. The CDR3 region has the DNA TGTGCCAGCACCCCTAGGGGCCCGACAGGGGGCCTCTATGGCTACACCTTC.

V and J are TRBV28 and TRBJ2-2; TRBD1 agrees at 11 bases. Germline values: CDR1 MDHEN, CDR2 SYDVKM. The CDR3 spans 17 residues. V lost 0 bases to trimming and J lost 7 bases; unmatched junction nucleotides: 7. The CDR3 region has the DNA TGTGCCAGCAGTTTATGGGGACAGGGGGGTAAGAACGGGGAGCTGTTTTTT. Translated, it gives CASSLWGQGGKNGELFF.

This clone was observed a single time. The J gene is TRBJ2-7, the V gene TRBV11-1, with D hard to call. The V end lost 6 bases, the J end lost 2 bases, and 11 bases lay between the germline ends. Per the germline V gene, CDR1 is SGHAT and CDR2 is FQDESV (reference sequence). The CDR3 has 13 amino acids. The chain's CDR3 is CASRNSTPYEQYF. CDR3 coding DNA: TGTGCCAGCAGAAACAGTACCCCCTACGAGCAGTACTTC.

The chain has TRBV21-1 and TRBJ2-6; TRBD2, the D gene given by the table, was not confirmed from the DNA. TRBV21-1 is a pseudogene. CDR3 length: 19 residues. The CDR3 DNA is TGTGCCAGCAGCAAAACACGGATCGGGACTTCGTCTGGGGCCAACGTCCTGACTTTC. This translates into CASSKTRIGTSSGANVLTF.

This sequence joins TRBV28 and TRBJ2-1; TRBD2 matches at 10 bases. Trimming took 7 bases from V and 3 from J; bases not matched to a gene: 6. The CDR3 runs 15 residues. Germline V lookup: CDR1 MDHEN, CDR2 SYDVKM. The CDR3 DNA reads TGTGCCAGCACCGAGGAGCGGGAGGGCTACAATGAGCAGTTCTTC. It specifies CASTEEREGYNEQFF.

The chain recombines TRBV4-1 with TRBJ2-1; D unclear. Germline CDR1 MGHRA, CDR2 YSYEKL. The CDR3 length is 15 residues. Deletions cut 1 base from V and 0 bases from J, with 7 bases between. The DNA for the CDR3 is TGCGCCAGCAGCCAAGTAAAAAGCTCCTACAATGAGCAGTTCTTC. This codes for CASSQVKSSYNEQFF.

V gene TRBV6-1 combines with J gene TRBJ2-5; D not certain. Germline CDR1 reads MNHNS; CDR2 reads SASEGT. The CDR3 is made up of 14 amino acids. With 1 base removed from V and 1 base from J, the gap between germline ends came to 7 bases. This CDR3 is CASSEELSQETQYF. For the CDR3, the DNA is TGTGCCAGCAGTGAAGAACTGAGCCAAGAGACCCAGTACTTC.

The genes are TRBV9 and TRBJ2-1, with D possibly being TRBD1 or TRBD2 (5 bases each). CDR1 is SGDLS, CDR2 YYNGEE, per germline. V was trimmed by 2 bases and J by 12 bases, leaving 24 bases between them. This CDR3 is 16 amino acids long. The DNA for the CDR3 is TGTGCCAGCAGCGTGGGGGTAAAGGTGACCACCCCGGGGCAGTTCTTC. Translated: CASSVGVKVTTPGQFF.

The chain links TRBV7-9 to TRBJ1-1; D is unresolved. Germline assignment: CDR1 SEHNR and CDR2 FQNEAQ (reference sequence). This CDR3 spans 16 amino acids. Trimming removed 5 bases at V and 0 bases at J, with 16 bases between. CDR3: CASSQLGLGVNTEAFF. In DNA form, the CDR3 reads TGTGCCAGCAGCCAATTAGGGCTTGGGGTGAACACTGAAGCTTTCTTT.

The chain couples TRBV27 to TRBJ2-3; 7 bases map to TRBD2. Germline V gene sequence: CDR1 MNHEY, CDR2 SMNVEV (reference sequence). The CDR3 runs to 15 residues. Trimming took 4 bases from V and 2 from J; bases not matched to a gene: 6. CDR3 protein: CASSYSSGLTDTQYF. The CDR3 bases are TGTGCCAGCAGTTACTCTAGCGGTCTCACAGATACGCAGTATTTT.